Listed below are T cell receptor beta chains from one sample, sequenced in a study of shared clonotypes between healthy human individuals. The data were produced by immunoSEQ multiplex PCR, yet TCRdb's version contains in-frame clones alone and is incomplete. This sample carries roughly 640,000 clones, about 74% of them seen once, and the ten largest clones take approximately 1.6%. Sample: memory CD4+ T cells sorted from blood. Every receptor here comes from a woman aged 30 to 39 in good health. CDR3s include the opening cysteine and the closing phenylalanine or tryptophan. A D gene is named only where the DNA matches it firmly. A clone size is listed for some rows: how often the clone was seen (once, few, many), or a class if it is expanded.

>TRBJ1-3|15|NA|TRBV10-3|many
CAINQDVSSGNTIYF
TGTGCCATCAATCAAGACGTAAGCTCTGGAAACACCATATATTTT
>TRBJ1-4|16|NA|TRBV5-1|NA
CASSPAASATNEKLFF
TGCGCCAGCAGCCCGGCTGCCTCAGCAACTAATGAAAAACTGTTTTTT
>TRBJ1-1|19|NA|TRBV4-1|once
CASSFPHRALRSRNTEAFF
TGCGCCAGCAGCTTTCCCCACCGGGCCCTCCGGAGCAGGAACACTGAAGCTTTCTTT
>TRBJ1-4|14|NA|TRBV5-1|once
CASSSRGFNEKLFF
TGCGCCAGCAGCAGCCGCGGTTTTAATGAAAAACTGTTTTTT
>TRBJ2-2|15|NA|TRBV28|many
CASSLARTNTGELFF
TGTGCCAGCAGTTTAGCGCGGACCAACACCGGGGAGCTGTTTTTT
>TRBJ2-7|13|NA|TRBV6-1|NA
CASSGGQGNRQYF
TGTGCCAGCAGTGGTGGTCAGGGGAACCGGCAGTACTTC
>TRBJ2-6|19|NA|TRBV4-1|NA
CASRLHHQGQSSGANVLTF
TGCGCCAGCAGACTACACCACCAGGGACAAAGCTCTGGGGCCAACGTCCTGACTTTC
>TRBJ2-6|15|NA|TRBV27|NA
CASSFWGVGANVLTF
TGTGCCAGCAGTTTCTGGGGTGTGGGGGCCAACGTCCTGACTTTC
>TRBJ2-7|16|TRBD2|TRBV2|many
CASSERTSGSHYEQYF
TGTGCCAGCAGCGAAAGGACTAGCGGGAGTCACTACGAGCAGTACTTC
>TRBJ2-2|18|NA|TRBV27|NA
CASLTTFRGAKNTGELFF
TGTGCCAGCCTCACCACATTCCGAGGCGCGAAGAACACCGGGGAGCTGTTTTTT
>TRBJ2-1|18|TRBD2|TRBV10-3|many
CAISERGTSLNSYNEQFF
TGTGCCATCAGTGAGCGTGGGACTAGTCTTAACTCCTACAATGAGCAGTTCTTC
>TRBJ2-7|14|TRBD2|TRBV11-2|many
CASSFLAGPYEQYF
TGTGCCAGCAGCTTCCTAGCGGGTCCCTACGAGCAGTACTTC
>TRBJ2-7|18|NA|TRBV21-1|few
CASSSSDPTTGSTYEQYF
TGTGCCAGCAGCTCCTCGGACCCGACTACAGGGTCGACTTACGAGCAGTACTTC
>TRBJ1-4|13|NA|TRBV7-9|NA
CASSLTSRTDTFF
TGTGCCAGCAGCCTAACATCGAGGACAGATACGTTTTTT
>TRBJ1-2|13|TRBD1|TRBV5-1|NA
CASSEGTGDGYTF
TGCGCCAGCAGCGAAGGGACAGGGGATGGCTACACCTTC
>TRBJ1-2|14|NA|TRBV18|NA
CASSPRQETYGYTF
TGTGCCAGCTCCCCTAGACAGGAGACCTATGGCTACACCTTC
>TRBJ1-1|16|NA|TRBV28|NA
CASRQYTLTVNTEAFF
TGTGCCAGCAGACAATATACACTGACTGTTAACACTGAAGCTTTCTTT
>TRBJ1-5|16|TRBD1|TRBV28|once
CASSLSLDRGNQPQHF
TGTGCCAGCAGTTTATCCCTAGACAGGGGCAATCAGCCCCAGCATTTT
>TRBJ1-2|13|TRBD1|TRBV28|NA
CASRPQGSYGYTF
TGTGCCAGCAGACCACAGGGGTCTTATGGCTACACCTTC
>TRBJ2-3|12|NA|TRBV6-1|NA
CASRDKTDTQYF
TGTGCCAGCAGGGACAAAACAGATACGCAGTATTTT
>TRBJ2-1|12|NA|TRBV18|NA
CASSPLGNEQFF
TGTGCCAGCTCACCACTTGGAAATGAGCAGTTCTTC
>TRBJ1-4|16|NA|TRBV5-8|NA
CASSHRAAGTNEKLFF
TGTGCCAGCAGCCACCGTGCGGCCGGGACTAATGAAAAACTGTTTTTT
>TRBJ2-7|18|TRBD1|TRBV5-1|NA
CASSLGLTGTGGATEQYF
TGCGCCAGCAGCTTGGGACTAACCGGGACAGGGGGTGCAACTGAGCAGTACTTC
>TRBJ2-7|14|NA|TRBV4-2|NA
CASSQDQLGYEQYF
TGTGCCAGCAGCCAAGACCAACTAGGGTACGAGCAGTACTTC
>TRBJ2-2|15|NA|TRBV5-1|NA
CASSLADLGAGELFF
TGCGCCAGCAGCTTGGCGGACTTGGGGGCCGGGGAGCTGTTTTTT
>TRBJ2-3|17|TRBD2|TRBV11-1|NA
CASSLVGTSGSVYTQYF
TGTGCCAGCAGCTTAGTAGGGACTAGCGGGAGCGTATATACGCAGTATTTT
>TRBJ2-2|16|NA|TRBV12-5|few
CASGLFGASDTGELFF
TGTGCTAGTGGTTTGTTCGGAGCGTCTGACACCGGGGAGCTGTTTTTT
>TRBJ2-4|15|NA|TRBV5-6|once
CASSQDYAVENIQYF
TGTGCCAGCAGCCAGGACTACGCGGTAGAAAACATTCAGTACTTC
>TRBJ1-1|14|NA|TRBV6-4|NA
CASSALAGQIGAFF
TGTGCCAGCAGCGCCCTGGCAGGTCAAATTGGAGCTTTCTTT
>TRBJ2-1|13|NA|TRBV5-1|few
CASTSTGGNEQFF
TGCGCCAGCACCTCGACAGGAGGCAATGAGCAGTTCTTC
>TRBJ2-3|16|TRBD2|TRBV18|few
CASSQATSGSTDTQYF
TGTGCCAGCTCACAAGCGACTAGCGGGAGCACAGATACGCAGTATTTT
>TRBJ2-7|15|TRBD1|TRBV2|NA
CASSAQGVPVGEQYF
TGTGCCAGCAGTGCGCAGGGGGTACCAGTTGGGGAGCAGTACTTC
>TRBJ2-3|14|TRBD1|TRBV18|NA
CASSQGQGADTQYF
TGTGCCAGCTCACAAGGACAGGGGGCCGATACGCAGTATTTT
>TRBJ2-3|12|NA|TRBV5-1|NA
CASSLDKVVEYF
TGCGCCAGCAGCTTGGACAAGGTTGTCGAGTATTTT
>TRBJ2-1|15|NA|TRBV4-1|NA
CASNRLVDGSNEQFF
TGCGCCAGCAACCGACTCGTCGATGGGAGCAATGAGCAGTTCTTC
>TRBJ2-3|16|NA|TRBV10-1|NA
CASSEIVGVGADTQYF
TGCGCCAGCAGTGAAATCGTAGGAGTTGGGGCAGATACGCAGTATTTT
>TRBJ2-5|12|NA|TRBV30|NA
CAWSTGGETQYF
TGTGCCTGGAGTACGGGCGGGGAGACCCAGTACTTC
>TRBJ2-1|17|NA|TRBV27|NA
CASSPPPGRANYNEQFF
TGTGCCAGCAGTCCCCCACCGGGACGCGCAAATTACAATGAGCAGTTCTTC
>TRBJ2-1|20|TRBD2|TRBV27|once
CASSGLRGGLAGGPGNEQFF
TGTGCCAGCAGTGGCCTACGTGGGGGGCTAGCGGGAGGGCCAGGGAATGAGCAGTTCTTC
>TRBJ1-2|14|TRBD1|TRBV10-2|many
CASSGLQGASGYTF
TGCGCCAGCAGTGGCTTACAGGGGGCGAGCGGCTACACCTTC
>TRBJ2-7|12|TRBD1|TRBV6-1|NA
CASTRDSYEQYF
TGTGCCAGCACCAGGGACAGCTACGAGCAGTACTTC
>TRBJ1-2|15|NA|TRBV25-1|NA
CASSDPGPANYGYTF
TGTGCCAGCAGTGACCCCGGTCCAGCTAACTATGGCTACACCTTC
>TRBJ1-5|13|NA|TRBV30|few
CAWSRDSNQPQHF
TGTGCCTGGAGTAGGGACTCTAATCAGCCCCAGCATTTT
>TRBJ1-2|15|NA|TRBV6-4|NA
CASSDSASGLGGYTF
TGTGCCAGCAGTGACTCAGCGTCGGGGCTTGGGGGCTACACCTTC
>TRBJ2-2|17|TRBD2|TRBV7-2|NA
CASSSTSELQNTGELFF
TGTGCCAGCAGCTCGACTAGCGAACTACAGAACACCGGGGAGCTGTTTTTT
>TRBJ1-4|17|TRBD1|TRBV4-2|NA
CASSQEAGGTGSEKLFF
TGTGCCAGCAGCCAAGAGGCTGGTGGGACAGGGAGTGAAAAACTGTTTTTT
>TRBJ1-1|14|TRBD1|TRBV6-1|NA
CASRDRAVNTEAFF
TGTGCCAGCAGGGACAGGGCGGTGAACACTGAAGCTTTCTTT
>TRBJ1-3|14|TRBD1|TRBV6-1|NA
CASRDRVGGNTIYF
TGTGCCAGCAGGGACAGGGTTGGTGGAAACACCATATATTTT
>TRBJ2-7|15|NA|TRBV5-8|once
CASSGDGRSVYEQYF
TGTGCCAGCAGCGGGGACGGGCGGAGCGTCTACGAGCAGTACTTC
>TRBJ1-2|15|NA|TRBV9|NA
CASTPYGSGDYGYTF
TGTGCCAGCACCCCGTATGGGTCAGGCGACTATGGCTACACCTTC
>TRBJ1-3|17|NA|TRBV18|NA
CASSRNRDSSSGNTIYF
TGTGCCAGCTCACGCAACCGGGACTCAAGCTCTGGAAACACCATATATTTT
>TRBJ2-1|16|NA|TRBV28|NA
CASSFNRGSSYNEQFF
TGTGCCAGCAGTTTCAACCGGGGTTCCTCCTACAATGAGCAGTTCTTC